Detailed here is one T cell receptor (beta chain). In germline, CDR1 is MNHEY, CDR2 SVGAGI. The ends lost 3 bases at V and 5 bases at J; junction bases unmatched: 9. The CDR3 extends over 16 amino acids. The entry originates in a study of blood T cell repertoires in COVID-19. In the original analysis: How many nucleated cells were present was estimated from reference gene primer amplification. The method was immunoSEQ multiplex PCR; TCRdb's version includes in-frame clones alone and lacks a portion of them. Clone size and the V and J calls come from that table; the DNA yielded D and trimming. Of 140,000 to 150,000 clones listed, around three quarters were seen once; the top ten hold less than 4.5%.

The genes are TRBV6-5 and TRBJ2-7; 11 bases are shared with TRBD2. Source material: peripheral blood. The sequence came from a man between 60 and 75 years old with acute or convalescent COVID-19. The CDR3 coding sequence is TGTGCCAGCAGTTATTCCCGACTAGCGGGATTCCACGAGCAGTACTTC. Translation: CASSYSRLAGFHEQYF.